The entry below gives a single T cell receptor beta chain sequence along with its context. Its specificity is not known. Repertoires were generated with immunoSEQ multiplex PCR, while TCRdb's copy carries only in-frame clones and drops some. The profile shows tens of thousands of clones, roughly 87% of them singletons. The CDR3 loop spans 19 amino acids. Germline V CDR1 and CDR2: SGHRS, YFSETQ. The germline V and J ends were trimmed by 0 bases and 3 bases, with 19 bases remaining between them. The data belong to a study of T cell responses to AZD1222 COVID-19 vaccine. Study-level results: Donors, mostly white British, included more females; clonal diversity was possibly underestimated. Baseline seropositives among AZD1222 recipients totaled only five or six.

The rearrangement uses TRBV5-1 and TRBJ1-6; TRBD1 might be the D (5 bases). The specimen was peripheral blood, collected on day 0 of AZD1222 vaccination. This TCR came from an adult in good health. The CDR3 bases are TGCGCCAGCAGCTTGGTCGCAGGGACTCAGAGTGGCTATAATTCACCCCTCCACTTT. Encoded protein: CASSLVAGTQSGYNSPLHF. The entire variable domain, with the rest obtained from reference TRBV5-1 and TRBJ1-6, is as follows: KAGVTQTPRYLIKTRGQQVTLSCSPISGHRSVSWYQQTPGQGLQFLFEYFSETQRNKGNFPGRFSGRQFSNSRSEMNVSTLELGDSALYLCASSLVAGTQSGYNSPLHFGNGTRLTVT.